Given below is one T cell receptor beta chain in context. The germline V gene has CDR1 MDHEN and CDR2 SYDVKM. The CDR3 covers 19 residues. V was pared by 3 bases and J by 0 bases, with 13 bases of the junction left unmatched. This sample was taken from a study of T cells in Graves' hyperthyroidism and ophthalmopathy. Amplification of TCR beta CDR3 regions was performed using RNA transcripts as template. The HTBI set primed first-round TCR CDR3 RT-PCR. From the multiplex PCR reads, TCRdb called clonotypes with MiXCR, one entry per CDR3 protein. The sample consists of roughly 740,000 distinct CDR3 sequences, roughly 15% of them appearing once.

The TCR comes from a man younger than 35 with Graves' hyperthyroidism. The chain recombines TRBV28 with TRBJ2-1; TRBD2 matches at 8 bases. Specimen: blood. The CDR3 reads CASSFSLSGSSGSYNEQFF. CDR3 DNA sequence: TGTGCCAGCAGTTTTTCTCTGAGCGGGAGTTCCGGCTCCTACAATGAGCAGTTCTTC. The entire variable domain, with the rest obtained from reference TRBV28 and TRBJ2-1, is as follows: DVKVTQSSRYLVKRTGEKVFLECVQDMDHENMFWYRQDPGLGLRLIYFSYDVKMKEKGDIPEGYSVSREKKERFSLILESASTNQTSMYLCASSFSLSGSSGSYNEQFFGPGTRLTVL.